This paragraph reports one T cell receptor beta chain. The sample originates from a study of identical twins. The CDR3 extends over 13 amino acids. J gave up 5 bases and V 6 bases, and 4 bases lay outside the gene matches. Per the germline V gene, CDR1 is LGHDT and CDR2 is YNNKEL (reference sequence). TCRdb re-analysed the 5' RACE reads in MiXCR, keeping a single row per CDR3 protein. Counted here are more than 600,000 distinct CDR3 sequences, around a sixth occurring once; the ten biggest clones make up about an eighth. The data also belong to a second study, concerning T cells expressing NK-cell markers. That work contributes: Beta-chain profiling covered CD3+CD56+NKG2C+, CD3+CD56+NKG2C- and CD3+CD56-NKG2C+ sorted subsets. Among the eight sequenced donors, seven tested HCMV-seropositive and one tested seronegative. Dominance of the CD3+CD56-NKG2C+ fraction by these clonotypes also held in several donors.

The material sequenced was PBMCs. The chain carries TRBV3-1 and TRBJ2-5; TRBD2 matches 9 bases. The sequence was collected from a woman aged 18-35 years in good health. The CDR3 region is CASRGTSRETQYF. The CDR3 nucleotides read TGTGCCAGCAGGGGGACTAGCCGGGAGACCCAGTACTTC.